This TCR beta chain was recovered during a study of low-dose radiotherapy and immunotherapy resistance in tumors. Study information: Every two weeks, cyclophosphamide 200 mg/m2 was infused one day before radiation plus immunotherapy. Aspirin was taken orally by patients at 300 mg daily for four cycles from cycle 1 day 1.

Both TCRalpha and TCRbeta chains were reverse transcribed with V-gene-specific primers. TCR amplification ran 15 to 25 PCR cycles using constant-region and V-primer adapter primers. mRNA, once isolated, was amplified by in vitro transcription. One entry per CDR3 protein results from TCRdb running MiXCR on the reads. The data contain tens of thousands of distinct CDR3 sequences, roughly 20% of them singletons. The germline V gene encodes CDR1 MNHEY and CDR2 SVGAGI. The CDR3 runs 14 residues. V lost 4 bases and J lost 4; bases outside the gene matches: 4. Time point given: after trial treatment. Sample treatment: LDRT plus nivolumab, ipilimumab, low-dose cyclophosphamide and aspirin (RACIN trial). Treatment combined nivolumab, ipilimumab, aspirin, low-dose cyclophosphamide and low-dose radiotherapy in a dose-escalation trial. The sample holds many counts of this clonotype.

The V gene is TRBV6-5, the J gene TRBJ2-5, with 9 bases lining up with TRBD2. This receptor was identified in a female donor with ovarian cancer. The specimen was PBMCs, collected after low-dose radiotherapy plus immunotherapy. The chain's CDR3 is CASSLSGGRETQYF. In DNA form, the CDR3 reads TGTGCCAGCAGTTTGAGCGGGGGGAGAGAGACCCAGTACTTC.